The TCR beta chain described here comes from a study of control samples from healthy donors and cancer patients. The table came from immunoSEQ multiplex PCR; TCRdb's copy has only in-frame clones and leaves some out. The data contain 180,000 or so clones, 90% to 95% of them singletons. The CDR3 is made up of 13 amino acids. The trim removed 6 bases at V and 4 bases at J, leaving 6 bases unmatched. The receptor comes from a woman aged 30 to 39 in good health. The chain carries TRBV12-3 or TRBV12-4 and TRBJ2-7, with TRBD1 matching over 7 bases. Sample: blood. The CDR3: CASRDRVGYEQYF. For the CDR3, the DNA is TGTGCCAGCAGAGACAGGGTCGGTTACGAGCAGTACTTC.